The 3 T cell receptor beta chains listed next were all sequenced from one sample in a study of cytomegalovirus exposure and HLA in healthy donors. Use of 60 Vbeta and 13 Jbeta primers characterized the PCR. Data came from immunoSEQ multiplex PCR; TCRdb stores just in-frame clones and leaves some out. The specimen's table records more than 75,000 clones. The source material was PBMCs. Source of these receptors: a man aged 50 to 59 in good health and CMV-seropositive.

The CDR3 spells CSGLTGTYGYTF. In nucleotides, the CDR3 is TGCAGCGGACTTACAGGGACCTATGGCTACACCTTC. The chain recombines TRBV29-1 with TRBJ1-2; D is possibly TRBD1 (6 bases). The CDR3 runs 12 residues. Per germline, CDR1 SQVTM and CDR2 ANQGSEA. V was pared by 7 bases and J by 4 bases, with 13 bases between.

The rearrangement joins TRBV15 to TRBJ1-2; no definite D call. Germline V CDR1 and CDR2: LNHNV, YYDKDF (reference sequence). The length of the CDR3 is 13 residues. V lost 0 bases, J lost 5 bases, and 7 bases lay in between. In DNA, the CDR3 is TGTGCCACCAGCAGAGATGCTACTTATGGCTACACCTTC. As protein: CATSRDATYGYTF.

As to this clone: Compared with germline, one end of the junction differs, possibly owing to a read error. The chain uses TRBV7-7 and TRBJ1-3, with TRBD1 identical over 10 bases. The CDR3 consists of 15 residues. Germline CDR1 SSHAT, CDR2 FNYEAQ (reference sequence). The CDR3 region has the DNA TGTGCTAGCAGCCTCGGGACAGGGGCTGGAAACACCATATATTTT. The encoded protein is CASSLGTGAGNTIYF.